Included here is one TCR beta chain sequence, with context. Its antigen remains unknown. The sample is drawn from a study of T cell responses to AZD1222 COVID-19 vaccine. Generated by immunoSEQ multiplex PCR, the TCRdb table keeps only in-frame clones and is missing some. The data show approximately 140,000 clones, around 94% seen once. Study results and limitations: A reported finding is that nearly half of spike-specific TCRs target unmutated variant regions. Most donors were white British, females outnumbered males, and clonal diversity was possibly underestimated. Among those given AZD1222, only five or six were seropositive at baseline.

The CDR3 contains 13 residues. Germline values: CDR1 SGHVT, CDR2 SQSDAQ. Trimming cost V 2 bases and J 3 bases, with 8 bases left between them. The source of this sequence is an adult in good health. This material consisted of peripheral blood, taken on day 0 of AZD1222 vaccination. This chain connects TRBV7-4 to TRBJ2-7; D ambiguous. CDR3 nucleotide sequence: TGTGCCAGCAGCTTATCACTTTACTACGAGCAGTACGTC. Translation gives CASSLSLYYEQYV.